One and the same sample provided the 32 T cell receptor beta chains below, sequenced in a study of blood T cell repertoires in COVID-19. Libraries were prepared by immunoSEQ multiplex PCR; TCRdb keeps only in-frame clonotypes and omits some of them. The sample lists about 190,000 clones, roughly 90% occurring once. Sequenced: peripheral blood. All receptors derive from a man aged 40-49 years with acute or convalescent COVID-19.

CDR3: CASVRGGAYNEQFF. The CDR3 DNA reads TGTGCCAGTGTGCGCGGGGGCGCCTACAATGAGCAGTTCTTC. The chain couples TRBV19 to TRBJ2-1, with D perhaps TRBD2 (7 bases). CDR3 length: 14 amino acids. V dropped 8 bases and J dropped 2 bases, with 13 bases sitting between them. In germline, CDR1 is LNHDA, CDR2 SQIVND (reference sequence). The full variable domain, in which reference TRBV19 and TRBJ2-1 provide the parts outside the CDR3, is DGGITQSPKYLFRKEGQNVTLSCEQNLNHDAMYWYRQDPGQGLRLIYYSQIVNDFQKGDIAEGYSVSREKKESFPLTVTSAQKNPTAFYLCASVRGGAYNEQFFGPGTRLTVL.

The chain uses TRBV3-1 (or the pseudogene TRBV3-2) and TRBJ1-1; D is possibly TRBD1 (6 bases). Trimming took off 4 bases at V and 4 bases at J, with 10 bases between the two ends. Germline-derived CDR1 and CDR2 are LGHDT and YNNKEL (reference sequence). The CDR3 covers 13 residues. CDR3 DNA: TGTGCCAGCAGCCCGTCACAGGGCACTGAAGCTTTCTTT. It translates to CASSPSQGTEAFF.

V and J are TRBV9 and TRBJ1-3; 8 bases are a match to TRBD1. The length of the CDR3 is 16 residues. The trim removed 0 bases at V and 3 bases at J, leaving 5 bases unmatched. Germline assignment: CDR1 SGDLS and CDR2 YYNGEE. As DNA, the CDR3 is TGTGCCAGCAGCGTAGACGGGACAGGCGGTGGAAACACCATATATTTT. Translated: CASSVDGTGGGNTIYF.

DNA of the CDR3: TGTGCCAGCAGCGTCGGGGGGAACTATGGCTACACCTTC. Residues: CASSVGGNYGYTF. The chain uses TRBV5-4 and TRBJ1-2; weak D call: TRBD1 (5 bases). Germline values: CDR1 SGHNT, CDR2 YYREEE (reference sequence). The CDR3 is 13 residues long. V was clipped by 4 bases and J by 2 bases, with 9 bases between them.

This sequence joins TRBV6-4 and TRBJ1-5; TRBD1 matches at 7 bases. With V trimmed by 3 bases and J by 4 bases, 6 bases remained unmatched. The CDR3 is 15 amino acids. CDR1 is MRHNA and CDR2 is SNTAGT in the germline V gene. For the CDR3, the DNA is TGTGCCAGCAGTGAGACAGGGTTAGGGAATCAGCCCCAGCATTTT. This translates into CASSETGLGNQPQHF.

The count of this clone is one. This sequence joins TRBV19 and TRBJ2-1, with TRBD1 matching 9 bases. This CDR3 region has 17 residues. The germline CDR1 and CDR2 sequences are LNHDA and SQIVND (reference sequence). Germline trimming cut 1 base from V and 4 bases from J; bases unmatched to any gene: 8. The DNA for the CDR3 is TGTGCCAGTAGTATAGCCGCTCGGGACAGGGTTTACAATGAGCAGTTCTTC. It yields the protein CASSIAARDRVYNEQFF.

This clone has just one count. The V call is TRBV10-3, the J call TRBJ2-1, with 10 bases identical to TRBD2. Germline loops: CDR1 ENHRY, CDR2 SYGVKD. The V and J ends lost 5 bases and 4 bases, in that order; junction bases with no gene match: 5. CDR3 length: 15 amino acids. CDR3 in DNA: TGTGCCATCAGTTGGGCTAGCGGGGGATACAATGAGCAGTTCTTC. It encodes CAISWASGGYNEQFF.

This rearrangement joins TRBV27 to TRBJ2-7; 7 positions match TRBD1. This CDR3 spans 15 amino acids. The J segment lost 2 bases and the V segment lost 3 bases, leaving 7 bases of the junction unmatched. Per the germline V gene, CDR1 is MNHEY and CDR2 is SMNVEV (reference sequence). The CDR3 loop is CASSFSPGGPYEQYF. For the CDR3, the DNA is TGTGCCAGCAGTTTTTCGCCAGGGGGACCCTACGAGCAGTACTTC.

The chain couples TRBV5-1 to TRBJ2-3; 9 nucleotides align to TRBD2. This CDR3 spans 15 amino acids. The germline gives CDR1 SGHRS, CDR2 YFSETQ. V was clipped by 5 bases and J by 4 bases; unmatched bases: 8. In DNA, the CDR3 is TGCGCCAGCAGTTTGCTAAGCGGGGGGCCAGATACGCAGTATTTT. Amino acids: CASSLLSGGPDTQYF.

The gene calls are TRBV28 and TRBJ2-7, with 8 bases fitting TRBD1. Germline V gene lookup returns CDR1 MDHEN and CDR2 SYDVKM. The CDR3 contains 15 residues. V gave up 5 bases and J gave up 0 bases; unmatched junction bases: 6. CDR3 nucleotide sequence: TGTGCCAGCAGTATAGCCGGGACAGGCTCCTACGAGCAGTACTTC. Amino acid sequence: CASSIAGTGSYEQYF.

J is TRBJ1-5 and V is TRBV2; D is perhaps TRBD1 (5 bases). CDR1 SNHLY and CDR2 FYNNEI come from the germline V gene. The V end was cut by 5 bases, the J end by 3 bases, with 11 bases between. CDR3 size: 14 residues. The CDR3 loop is CASSLDSDNQPQHF. The CDR3 DNA follows: TGTGCCAGCAGTCTTGACAGCGACAATCAGCCCCAGCATTTT.

This clone was detected only a few times. The chain links TRBV5-1 to TRBJ2-2; 7 bases fit TRBD1. Germline V CDR1 and CDR2: SGHRS, YFSETQ. V was clipped by 4 bases and J by 6 bases; unmatched bases: 3. The CDR3 sequence is 13 residues long. The CDR3: CASSADRPGELFF. The DNA for the CDR3 is TGCGCCAGCAGCGCGGACAGGCCCGGGGAGCTGTTTTTT.

The rearrangement links TRBV6-2 or TRBV6-3 to TRBJ2-1, with 11 bases matching TRBD2. The CDR3 is 16 amino acids. From germline, CDR1 is MNHEY and CDR2 SVGEGT. V dropped 5 bases and J dropped 3; count of bases not matched to a gene: 6. The CDR3 coding sequence is TGTGCCAGCAGTCAAGAGACTAGCGGGGTCTACAATGAGCAGTTCTTC. This encodes CASSQETSGVYNEQFF.

The V gene is TRBV19, the J gene TRBJ2-7, with 10 bases fitting TRBD1. V was pared by 3 bases and J by 6 bases, with 5 bases of the junction left unmatched. The CDR3 is 14 residues long. The V gene's germline CDR1 is LNHDA and CDR2 SQIVND (reference sequence). CDR3 nucleotide sequence: TGTGCCAGTAGTATGCAGACAGGGGGCACCGAGCAGTACTTC. Translated: CASSMQTGGTEQYF.

The chain couples TRBV7-2 to TRBJ2-1; no clear D gene. This CDR3 contains 13 residues. The V end lost 2 bases, the J end lost 4 bases, and 6 bases lay between the germline ends. The germline V gene has CDR1 SGHTA and CDR2 FQGNSA. CDR3 region: CASSLMRYNEQFF. In nucleotides, the CDR3 is TGTGCCAGCAGCTTAATGCGTTACAATGAGCAGTTCTTC.

The chain recombines TRBV9 with TRBJ2-1; 8 nucleotides agree with TRBD1. Germline V gives CDR1 SGDLS, CDR2 YYNGEE. The junction had 7 bases not matched to a gene; V was cut back by 3 bases and J by 5 bases. This CDR3 contains 15 residues. The CDR3 region is CASSAKTGEHNEQFF. The CDR3 DNA is TGTGCCAGCAGCGCCAAGACAGGGGAGCACAATGAGCAGTTCTTC. Full variable domain (outside the CDR3, taken from reference TRBV9 and TRBJ2-1): DSGVTQTPKHLITATGQRVTLRCSPRSGDLSVYWYQQSLDQGLQFLIQYYNGEERAKGNILERFSAQQFPDLHSELNLSSLELGDSALYFCASSAKTGEHNEQFFGPGTRLTVL.

The V call is TRBV9, the J call TRBJ2-2, with D maybe TRBD2 (5 bases). From germline, CDR1 is SGDLS and CDR2 YYNGEE. Trimming pared 4 bases from V and 4 bases from J, leaving 8 bases between. This CDR3 spans 13 amino acids. As DNA, the CDR3 is TGTGCCAGCAGCCTAGGAGGCACCGGGGAGCTGTTTTTT. Translated, it gives CASSLGGTGELFF.

The chain uses TRBV19 and TRBJ1-3, with D unresolved. Trimming stripped 7 bases from V and 0 bases from J, with 16 bases between. This CDR3 contains 16 residues. The germline gives CDR1 LNHDA, CDR2 SQIVND (reference sequence). The CDR3: CASTLGPKRSGNTIYF. The CDR3 DNA sequence: TGTGCCAGTACCCTAGGCCCGAAGCGCTCTGGAAACACCATATATTTT.

This clone was seen more than once but under ten times. The V gene is TRBV18, the J gene TRBJ2-3; 8 bases align to TRBD1. The CDR3 runs to 17 residues. The germline V gene has CDR1 KGHSH and CDR2 LQKENI. With V trimmed by 2 bases and J by 6 bases, 13 bases remained unmatched. The CDR3 loop reads CASSPRVAGGYLDTQYF. DNA for the CDR3: TGTGCCAGCTCACCAAGGGTCGCAGGGGGCTATTTGGATACGCAGTATTTT.

This clone was seen just once. This chain uses TRBV6-2 or TRBV6-3 with TRBJ2-3; 11 bases agree with TRBD2. V shed 6 bases and J 3 bases; nucleotides not matched to a gene: 11. Looked up from germline, CDR1 is MNHEY and CDR2 is SVGEGT. The CDR3 runs 17 residues. The CDR3 is CASSYTSGGSGTDTQYF. CDR3 DNA: TGTGCCAGCAGCTATACTAGCGGGGGCTCAGGGACAGATACGCAGTATTTT.

The V and J genes are TRBV6-5 and TRBJ1-1; D may be TRBD1 (5 bases). The CDR3 loop spans 15 amino acids. V lost 2 bases to trimming and J lost 10 bases, with 20 bases between them. Germline CDR1 reads MNHEY; CDR2 reads SVGAGI. CDR3 nucleotide sequence: TGTGCCAGCAGTTACGGGGCAGGGTCGGGTCACTCAGCTTTCTTT. Translating gives CASSYGAGSGHSAFF.

V gene TRBV28 combines with J gene TRBJ1-4; possible D gene TRBD1, 6 bases. The CDR3 spans 15 residues. The V gene's germline CDR1 is MDHEN and CDR2 SYDVKM. The germline V and J ends were trimmed by 3 bases and 7 bases, with 15 bases remaining between them. CDR3 in amino acids: CASSLVLGAGEKLFF. DNA for the CDR3: TGTGCCAGCAGTTTGGTATTGGGGGCGGGTGAAAAACTGTTTTTT.

The genes are TRBV18 and TRBJ1-3; D possibly corresponds to TRBD1 (5 bases). V shed 3 bases and J shed 0 bases, with 21 bases lying between them. The germline V gene encodes CDR1 KGHSH and CDR2 LQKENI. The length of the CDR3 is 19 residues. This chain's CDR3 is CASSPLGVAGRLSGNTIYF. CDR3 nucleotide sequence: TGTGCCAGCTCACCTTTAGGGGTAGCTGGTCGCCTCTCTGGAAACACCATATATTTT.

The chain joins TRBV19 to TRBJ1-1, with 9 positions matching TRBD1. The J segment lost 5 bases and the V segment lost 5 bases, leaving 9 bases of the junction unmatched. In germline, CDR1 is LNHDA, CDR2 SQIVND (reference sequence). The CDR3 is made up of 15 amino acids. The CDR3 spells CASSVQGARGTEAFF. For the CDR3, the DNA is TGTGCCAGTAGTGTACAGGGGGCGCGGGGAACTGAAGCTTTCTTT.

This chain uses TRBV28 with TRBJ2-7; TRBD2 matches 8 bases. Germline lookup yields CDR1 MDHEN and CDR2 SYDVKM. The CDR3 is made up of 15 amino acids. V lost 8 bases and J lost 4; bases outside the gene matches: 13. CDR3 DNA: TGTGCCAGCTCGGGGGGCGGGGGGCGGAGGTACGAGCAGTACTTC. It codes for CASSGGGGRRYEQYF. The full variable domain, in which reference TRBV28 and TRBJ2-7 provide the parts outside the CDR3, is DVKVTQSSRYLVKRTGEKVFLECVQDMDHENMFWYRQDPGLGLRLIYFSYDVKMKEKGDIPEGYSVSREKKERFSLILESASTNQTSMYLCASSGGGGRRYEQYFGPGTRLTVT.

This rearrangement joins TRBV11-3 to TRBJ2-2; weak D call: TRBD1 (5 bases). The CDR3 consists of 14 residues. V lost 4 bases to trimming and J lost 4 bases, with 10 bases between them. CDR1 and CDR2 (germline): SGHNT, YENEEA. CDR3 residues: CASSWQGSTGELFF. The CDR3 DNA follows: TGTGCCAGCAGCTGGCAGGGAAGCACCGGGGAGCTGTTTTTT.

V and J are TRBV18 and TRBJ2-3; 8 bases fit TRBD1. From germline, CDR1 is KGHSH and CDR2 LQKENI. Germline trimming cut 3 bases from V and 5 bases from J; bases unmatched to any gene: 7. The CDR3 is made up of 15 amino acids. CDR3 nucleotide sequence: TGTGCCAGCTCACCTGGCAGGGGGCAAGTAGATACGCAGTATTTT. It encodes CASSPGRGQVDTQYF.

This chain uses TRBV6-5 with TRBJ1-1; D is perhaps TRBD1 (5 bases). Germline V lookup: CDR1 MNHEY, CDR2 SVGAGI. The CDR3 contains 14 residues. The V end lost 8 bases, the J end lost 1 base, and 14 bases lay between the germline ends. CDR3 in amino acids: CASSKGQGNTEAFF. For the CDR3, the DNA is TGTGCCAGCTCTAAGGGCCAGGGGAACACTGAAGCTTTCTTT.

This clone was counted once. The chain carries TRBV7-9 and TRBJ1-1, with 7 nucleotides matching TRBD1. Germline loops: CDR1 SEHNR, CDR2 FQNEAQ (reference sequence). This CDR3 is 13 amino acids long. Losses at the gene ends were 7 bases for V and 4 bases for J; bases not matched to a gene: 6. CDR3 DNA sequence: TGTGCCAGCATCACCCCAGGGGGCACTGAAGCTTTCTTT. It is translated as CASITPGGTEAFF.

The chain employs TRBV29-1 and TRBJ2-3; D not certain. The ends were cut back, 2 bases at V and 0 bases at J, with 3 bases in the middle. The CDR3 is 12 amino acids. Germline values: CDR1 SQVTM, CDR2 ANQGSEA. Here the CDR3 reads CSVEYSTDTQYF. In nucleotides, the CDR3 is TGCAGCGTTGAATATAGCACAGATACGCAGTATTTT.

The chain combines TRBV10-3 with TRBJ1-2, with D uncertain. V was trimmed by 0 bases and J by 6 bases, leaving 8 bases between them. Germline CDR1 reads ENHRY; CDR2 reads SYGVKD. The CDR3 has 13 residues. The CDR3 region has the DNA TGTGCCATCAGTGAGTCTACGGGGAATGGCTACACCTTC. Translating gives CAISESTGNGYTF.

V usage is TRBV11-2 and J usage is TRBJ2-5, with 13 bases identical to TRBD2. Germline V gene data show CDR1 as SGHAT and CDR2 as FQNNGV. Trimming removed 0 bases from V and 5 bases from J; junction bases left unmatched: 12. This CDR3 comprises 19 residues. The CDR3 bases are TGTGCCAGCAGCTTAGAAACTAGCGGGGGGGCCTTTTCGTGGGAGACCCAGTACTTC. Protein: CASSLETSGGAFSWETQYF.